This passage covers 20 T cell receptor beta chains from one sample sequenced in a study of T-cell memory formation after mild COVID-19. In TCRdb, the 5' RACE reads were re-called with MiXCR into one record per CDR3 protein. Of about 320,000 distinct CDR3 sequences listed, over 11% are singletons. The sample taken for sequencing was PBMCs or a T cell subset sorted from them (not recorded which). Every receptor here comes from a man aged 18 to 30 who had mild COVID-19 (a few samples of this study predate the infection). Cell type and time point are not known.

The chain links TRBV9 to TRBJ2-4; 7 positions agree with TRBD2. Germline CDR1 SGDLS, CDR2 YYNGEE. The V segment lost 0 bases and the J segment 5 bases; nucleotides outside the gene matches: 11. The CDR3 is made up of 17 amino acids. CDR3 in amino acids: CASSVGGSGLIQNIQYF. Written as DNA, the CDR3 is TGTGCCAGCAGCGTAGGGGGTAGCGGGCTAATACAAAACATTCAGTACTTC. Combining the CDR3 with reference TRBV9 and TRBJ2-4 gives the whole variable domain DSGVTQTPKHLITATGQRVTLRCSPRSGDLSVYWYQQSLDQGLQFLIQYYNGEERAKGNILERFSAQQFPDLHSELNLSSLELGDSALYFCASSVGGSGLIQNIQYFGAGTRLSVL.

This clonotype turned up a few times. This rearrangement joins TRBV6-5 to TRBJ2-1, with D maybe TRBD1 (5 bases). Trimming removed 0 bases at V and 12 bases at J, with 21 bases between. Germline CDR1 reads MNHEY; CDR2 reads SVGAGI. CDR3 size: 16 residues. CDR3 in DNA: TGTGCCAGCAGTTACTCCCCAAGCAGTGGCGGTAGGGGGCAGTTCTTC. This sequence encodes CASSYSPSSGGRGQFF.

This clonotype was counted a few times. This sequence joins TRBV18 and TRBJ1-2; D possibly corresponds to TRBD1 (5 bases). The CDR3 loop spans 15 amino acids. The V end was cut by 4 bases, the J end by 4 bases, with 16 bases between. Germline loops: CDR1 KGHSH, CDR2 LQKENI. DNA for the CDR3: TGTGCCAGCTCACGAGGGGCGGTGGGAAGCTATGGCTACACCTTC. Amino acids: CASSRGAVGSYGYTF.

This clonotype was seen a handful of times. This sequence joins TRBV29-1 and TRBJ1-4; weak D call: TRBD1 (5 bases). This CDR3 contains 14 residues. CDR1 and CDR2 from the germline V gene are SQVTM and ANQGSEA. The V end lost 7 bases, the J end lost 8 bases, and 20 bases lay between the germline ends. The CDR3 DNA follows: TGCAGCGCCATAAGGGATCCGGAGGGGGAAAAACTGTTTTTT. This codes for CSAIRDPEGEKLFF. Full variable domain (remainder filled in from reference TRBV29-1 and TRBJ1-4): SAVISQKPSRDICQRGTSLTIQCQVDSQVTMMFWYRQQPGQSLTLIATANQGSEATYESGFVIDKFPISRPNLTFSTLTVSNMSPEDSSIYLCSAIRDPEGEKLFFGSGTQLSVL.

This clonotype has just a few counts. V is TRBV10-3 and J is TRBJ2-3; 11 nucleotides align to TRBD2. J was trimmed by 1 base and V by 7 bases; bases with no gene match: 10. The CDR3 sequence is 17 residues long. Germline lookup yields CDR1 ENHRY and CDR2 SYGVKD. The CDR3 region is CAINPGLAVPGTDTQYF. CDR3 DNA sequence: TGTGCCATCAACCCGGGACTAGCGGTTCCTGGCACAGATACGCAGTATTTT.

The chain recombines TRBV7-2 with TRBJ1-2; D is possibly TRBD1 (5 bases). CDR3 length: 15 residues. Deletions cut 1 base from V and 4 bases from J, with 13 bases between. Germline values: CDR1 SGHTA, CDR2 FQGNSA. The CDR3 region has the DNA TGTGCCAGCAGCTTAGGCGGGGCAGGGTCCTATGGCTACACCTTC. Translating gives CASSLGGAGSYGYTF.

This clonotype was seen at least ten times. The rearrangement uses TRBV23-1 and TRBJ2-5; the match to TRBD1 covers 7 bases. TRBV23-1 is an ORF for which the function is uncertain. The CDR3 is 15 residues long. The CDR3 loop reads CAVVLVGRGQETQYF. CDR3 DNA sequence: TGCGCAGTGGTCCTCGTTGGCAGGGGGCAAGAGACCCAGTACTTC.

CDR3 bases: TGTGCCAGCAGCAAAAGGTGTAACAGAAGCTACACCTTC. Its protein is CASSKRCNRSYTF. The V call is TRBV21-1, the J call TRBJ1-2. TRBV21-1 is described as a pseudogene. The CDR3 loop spans 13 amino acids.

This clonotype was found many times. The CDR3 bases are TGTGCCAGCAGTTATGGGAGCTCCTATAATTCACCCCTCCACTTT. It is translated as CASSYGSSYNSPLHF. The chain uses TRBV6-5 and TRBJ1-6; D gene ambiguous. V was cut by 3 bases and J by 0 bases, with 6 bases left in between. Germline CDR1 MNHEY, CDR2 SVGAGI. The CDR3 contains 15 residues.

This clonotype was counted at least ten times. The chain is built from TRBV10-3 and TRBJ2-2; D perhaps matches TRBD1 (6 bases). The CDR3 runs 13 residues. Germline values: CDR1 ENHRY, CDR2 SYGVKD. The germline V and J ends were trimmed by 8 bases and 5 bases, with 12 bases remaining between them. Here the CDR3 reads CAIGGPGTGELFF. In nucleotides, the CDR3 is TGTGCCATCGGGGGCCCGGGGACCGGGGAGCTGTTTTTT.

The count of this clonotype is one. The chain joins TRBV6-1 to TRBJ2-5; weak D call: TRBD1 (5 bases). Germline V gene data show CDR1 as MNHNS and CDR2 as SASEGT. CDR3 length: 13 residues. V was clipped by 7 bases and J by 4 bases, with 13 bases between them. CDR3 DNA: TGTGCCAGCAATGCAGGGTGGGGAGAGACCCAGTACTTC. Encoded protein: CASNAGWGETQYF.

V usage is TRBV6-6 and J usage is TRBJ1-5, with 11 bases fitting TRBD1. Germline V gene lookup returns CDR1 MNHNY and CDR2 SVGAGI (reference sequence). CDR3 length equals 15 residues. V lost 2 bases, J lost 7 bases, and 4 bases stayed unmatched. The CDR3 here is CASSYRDRGGQPQHF. For the CDR3, the DNA is TGTGCCAGCAGTTACAGGGACAGGGGGGGACAGCCCCAGCATTTT.

This clonotype was detected a few times. This sequence joins TRBV20-1 and TRBJ2-3; 12 bases are a match to TRBD2. V shed 3 bases, J shed 0 bases, and the junction held 7 bases outside the gene matches. Germline CDR1 is DFQATT and CDR2 is SNEGSKA (reference sequence). The CDR3 has 17 amino acids. As DNA, the CDR3 is TGCAGTGCTAGGTTTCTAGCGGGGGGGCCCAGCACAGATACGCAGTATTTT. Translated: CSARFLAGGPSTDTQYF.

This clonotype was observed at least ten times. This chain connects TRBV7-6 to TRBJ1-1, with TRBD1 matching 12 bases. Germline V lookup: CDR1 SGHVS, CDR2 FNYEAQ. The CDR3 consists of 17 residues. V dropped 5 bases and J dropped 3; count of bases not matched to a gene: 10. In DNA form, the CDR3 reads TGTGCCAGCAGCACGGGACAGGGGGCTAAGGGGGACACTGAAGCTTTCTTT. It specifies CASSTGQGAKGDTEAFF.

This clonotype showed up just a few times. The CDR3 bases are TGTGCCAGCAGTGGACAGGGGGACAGCCATGAGCAGTTCTTC. Protein product: CASSGQGDSHEQFF. The chain combines TRBV4-2 with TRBJ2-1; TRBD1 agrees at 10 bases. Germline V gene sequence: CDR1 LGHNA, CDR2 YNFKEQ. The CDR3 is made up of 14 amino acids. J lost 8 bases, V lost 6 bases, and 7 bases had no gene match.

This clonotype has only a few counts. The chain links TRBV4-1 to TRBJ2-3, with a possible D match to TRBD1 (5 bases). Germline CDR1 and CDR2: MGHRA and YSYEKL. The V gene lost 0 bases and the J gene lost 4 bases, with 17 bases spanning the gap. This CDR3 region has 17 residues. CDR3 bases: TGCGCCAGCAGCCAAGATCCCGGCAGGGTCGGATCAGATACGCAGTATTTT. It is translated as CASSQDPGRVGSDTQYF.

This clonotype was seen a few times. The chain employs TRBV6-2 or TRBV6-3 and TRBJ2-7; TRBD2 might be the D (5 bases). Germline assignment: CDR1 MNHEY and CDR2 SVGEGT. The V end lost 2 bases, the J end lost 4 bases, and 12 bases lay between the germline ends. CDR3 size: 14 residues. CDR3 amino acids: CASSYTGIGYEQYF. The DNA for the CDR3 is TGTGCCAGCAGTTACACCGGGATCGGGTACGAGCAGTACTTC.

The chain recombines TRBV15 with TRBJ2-5; D is undetermined. With 5 bases removed from V and 1 base from J, the gap between germline ends came to 8 bases. The CDR3 contains 13 residues. The germline V gene encodes CDR1 LNHNV and CDR2 YYDKDF (reference sequence). In nucleotides, the CDR3 is TGTGCCACCAGCGCCGGCAGCCAAGAGACCCAGTACTTC. Protein sequence: CATSAGSQETQYF.

The rearrangement uses TRBV20-1 and TRBJ2-1; the match to TRBD2 covers 8 bases. This CDR3 has 15 amino acids. Germline CDR1 DFQATT, CDR2 SNEGSKA (reference sequence). DNA for the CDR3: TGCAGCTACATTAGCGGGACTAGCTCCTACAATGAGCAGTTCTTC. Its protein product is CSYISGTSSYNEQFF.

This clonotype was observed a handful of times. The chain combines TRBV18 with TRBJ1-4, with 7 bases that match TRBD1. V was clipped by 4 bases and J by 5 bases; unmatched bases: 4. The CDR3 spans 14 residues. Germline V CDR1 and CDR2: KGHSH, LQKENI. Here the CDR3 reads CASSLDRVNEKLFF. The DNA for the CDR3 is TGTGCCAGCTCACTCGACAGGGTAAATGAAAAACTGTTTTTT.